This TCR beta chain was identified during a study of brain T cells in children with intractable seizures. Time point here: blood from clinic visit 5 months post-surgery; TSC patient then seizure free. Only cases whose brain tissue showed the highest T cell transcript signatures were sequenced. Notes on the study in general: HCMV serostatus was not known, and viral specificity came from CDR3 similarity only.

V was cut by 0 bases and J by 2 bases, with 8 bases left in between. CDR3 length: 14 amino acids. The germline CDR1 and CDR2 sequences are SGHDT and YYEEEE. Comments on this clone: Its target is not known.

TCRdb's copy holds only in-frame clones and misses some; the assay was immunoSEQ multiplex PCR. This table has about 320,000 clones, 85% to 95% appearing once. The sequence was obtained from a boy under two years old with tuberous sclerosis and intractable seizures. The chain links TRBV5-6 to TRBJ2-5, with D possibly matching TRBD1 (5 bases). The specimen comprised peripheral blood, sampled 5 to 6 months after surgery. CDR3 DNA: TGTGCCAGCAGCTTGGAACAGGCTCAAGAGACCCAGTACTTC. Protein: CASSLEQAQETQYF.